Listed below are T cell receptor beta chains from one sample, sequenced in a study of cytomegalovirus exposure and HLA in healthy donors. The repertoire was sequenced with immunoSEQ multiplex PCR; TCRdb's copy has only in-frame clones and lacks some. The sample consists of under 85,000 clones, 68% of them appearing once. Input material: PBMCs. All receptors derive from a young woman in good health and CMV-seronegative. The CDR3 runs from the conserved cysteine through the conserved F or W. Fields, in order: clone size, D gene, V gene, J gene, CDR3 DNA, CDR3 protein. D genes are given only for firm matches. Size is omitted from some rows. Given values are once, few, many or a class for expanded clones.

clone size: -; D gene: TRBD1; V gene: TRBV6-1; J gene: TRBJ2-1; CDR3 DNA: TGTGCCAGCAGATTTACAGGGGCCTCCAATGAGCAGTTCTTC; CDR3 protein: CASRFTGASNEQFF
clone size: -; D gene: -; V gene: TRBV18; J gene: TRBJ1-5; CDR3 DNA: TGTGCCAGCTCGACCGGGGGATCTCACGGCAATCAGCCCCAGCATTTT; CDR3 protein: CASSTGGSHGNQPQHF
clone size: few; D gene: -; V gene: TRBV7-2; J gene: TRBJ1-3; CDR3 DNA: TGTGCCAGCAGCTTAGCGCGGGGGACCAACTCTGGAAACACCATATATTTT; CDR3 protein: CASSLARGTNSGNTIYF
clone size: -; D gene: TRBD2; V gene: TRBV10-3; J gene: TRBJ2-1; CDR3 DNA: TGTGCCATCAGTCCCGGGGGGGGAACCCAGCAGTTCTTC; CDR3 protein: CAISPGGGTQQFF
clone size: -; D gene: TRBD2; V gene: TRBV19; J gene: TRBJ2-1; CDR3 DNA: TGTGCCAGTACCCAGACTAGCGCCAGCAATGAGCAGTTCTTC; CDR3 protein: CASTQTSASNEQFF
clone size: once; D gene: -; V gene: TRBV19; J gene: TRBJ2-1; CDR3 DNA: TGTGCCAGTAGTATAGTTCCGCGAGGGCACTACAATGAGCAGTTCTTC; CDR3 protein: CASSIVPRGHYNEQFF
clone size: once; D gene: -; V gene: TRBV5-6; J gene: TRBJ1-2; CDR3 DNA: TGTGCCAGCAGCACTTTCGGGAGTAACTATGGCTACACCTTC; CDR3 protein: CASSTFGSNYGYTF
clone size: -; D gene: -; V gene: TRBV5-1; J gene: TRBJ1-1; CDR3 DNA: TGCGCCAGCAGCTTGGGAGGTTGGAACACGAACACTGAAGCTTTCTTT; CDR3 protein: CASSLGGWNTNTEAFF
clone size: few; D gene: TRBD2; V gene: TRBV6-5; J gene: TRBJ2-7; CDR3 DNA: TGTGCCAGCAGTTACTCTCTAGCGGGAATCTACGAGCAGTACTTC; CDR3 protein: CASSYSLAGIYEQYF
clone size: -; D gene: -; V gene: TRBV5-4; J gene: TRBJ2-6; CDR3 DNA: TGTGCCAGCAGCCGGGAGTTGCGGGCCAACGTCCTGACTTTC; CDR3 protein: CASSRELRANVLTF
clone size: -; D gene: TRBD2; V gene: TRBV4-1; J gene: TRBJ2-7; CDR3 DNA: TGCGCCAGCAGCCAAGGTAGCGGGGGATTCTACGAGCAGTACTTC; CDR3 protein: CASSQGSGGFYEQYF
clone size: -; D gene: TRBD2; V gene: TRBV9; J gene: TRBJ2-2; CDR3 DNA: TGTGCCAGCAGCGTAATAACGGGGGGGCGCGGCGGGGAGCTGTTTTTT; CDR3 protein: CASSVITGGRGGELFF
clone size: -; D gene: TRBD1; V gene: TRBV5-1; J gene: TRBJ1-2; CDR3 DNA: TGCGCCAGCAGCGCAGAGACAGGGGAAGGCTATGGCTACACCTTC; CDR3 protein: CASSAETGEGYGYTF
clone size: -; D gene: TRBD1; V gene: TRBV7-9; J gene: TRBJ1-2; CDR3 DNA: TGTGCCAGCAGCGCCGACAGGGCTCAGGGCTACACCTTC; CDR3 protein: CASSADRAQGYTF
clone size: -; D gene: -; V gene: TRBV4-2; J gene: TRBJ2-6; CDR3 DNA: TGTGCCAGCAGCCAAGGGGGGGGCGGCGCCCGCTCTGGGGCCAACGTCCTGACTTTC; CDR3 protein: CASSQGGGGARSGANVLTF
clone size: -; D gene: TRBD1; V gene: TRBV6-5; J gene: TRBJ2-7; CDR3 DNA: TGTGCCAGCAGTTACGGCGGGACAGGGGGGTACGAGCAGTACTTC; CDR3 protein: CASSYGGTGGYEQYF
clone size: -; D gene: -; V gene: TRBV27; J gene: TRBJ2-3; CDR3 DNA: TGTGCCAGCATGCAGGGCAGCACAGATACGCAGTATTTT; CDR3 protein: CASMQGSTDTQYF
clone size: few; D gene: TRBD2; V gene: TRBV18; J gene: TRBJ2-3; CDR3 DNA: TGTGCCAGCTCACCGCAAGGACTAGCGGGGGGAATCACAGATACGCAGTATTTT; CDR3 protein: CASSPQGLAGGITDTQYF
clone size: -; D gene: TRBD2; V gene: TRBV30; J gene: TRBJ2-7; CDR3 DNA: TGTGCCTGGAGTAGGAAGCGGGGTTTCTACGAGCAGTACTTC; CDR3 protein: CAWSRKRGFYEQYF
clone size: -; D gene: -; V gene: TRBV2; J gene: TRBJ2-7; CDR3 DNA: TGTGCCAGCAAAGGCGATGGAGGGGAGCAGTACTTC; CDR3 protein: CASKGDGGEQYF
clone size: few; D gene: -; V gene: TRBV2; J gene: TRBJ1-1; CDR3 DNA: TGTGCCAGCAGTGAACATCCGAACACTGAAGCTTTCTTT; CDR3 protein: CASSEHPNTEAFF
clone size: once; D gene: -; V gene: TRBV9; J gene: TRBJ2-7; CDR3 DNA: TGTGCCAGCAGCCCGACGACAGGCCCCTACGAGCAGTACTTC; CDR3 protein: CASSPTTGPYEQYF
clone size: once; D gene: -; V gene: TRBV29-1; J gene: TRBJ1-1; CDR3 DNA: TGCAGCGTTGACCCCAGGCGGAACACTGAAGCTTTCTTT; CDR3 protein: CSVDPRRNTEAFF
clone size: once; D gene: TRBD2; V gene: TRBV5-5; J gene: TRBJ2-2; CDR3 DNA: TGTGCCAGCTCCGGGACGGGGGGGACCGGGGAGCTGTTTTTT; CDR3 protein: CASSGTGGTGELFF
clone size: -; D gene: -; V gene: TRBV30; J gene: TRBJ2-3; CDR3 DNA: TGTGCCTGGAGCCTCGGGGTGGGAAACACAGATACGCAGTATTTT; CDR3 protein: CAWSLGVGNTDTQYF
clone size: -; D gene: -; V gene: TRBV18; J gene: TRBJ2-7; CDR3 DNA: TGTGCCAGCTCACCCCCCCCGGGGTACGAGCAGTACTTC; CDR3 protein: CASSPPPGYEQYF
clone size: -; D gene: TRBD1; V gene: TRBV18; J gene: TRBJ2-1; CDR3 DNA: TGTGCCAGCTCACCGGGACAGGGATCCTACAATGAGCAGTTCTTC; CDR3 protein: CASSPGQGSYNEQFF
clone size: once; D gene: TRBD2; V gene: TRBV25-1; J gene: TRBJ2-1; CDR3 DNA: TGTGCCAGCAGTGAATCTGGACTAGCGGGGGCCCCGGAGAATGAGCAGTTCTTC; CDR3 protein: CASSESGLAGAPENEQFF
clone size: few; D gene: -; V gene: TRBV29-1; J gene: TRBJ2-1; CDR3 DNA: TGCAGCGCCCCCATATCGATCGGCAATGAGCAGTTCTTC; CDR3 protein: CSAPISIGNEQFF
clone size: -; D gene: -; V gene: TRBV7-9; J gene: TRBJ1-4; CDR3 DNA: TGTGCCAGCAGCGTGAACATGAATGAAAAACTGTTTTTT; CDR3 protein: CASSVNMNEKLFF
clone size: -; D gene: TRBD2; V gene: TRBV6-4; J gene: TRBJ2-3; CDR3 DNA: TGTGCCAGCAGTGAGGCTAGCGGGAGCACAGATACGCAGTATTTT; CDR3 protein: CASSEASGSTDTQYF
clone size: -; D gene: -; V gene: TRBV4-1; J gene: TRBJ2-7; CDR3 DNA: TGCGCCAGCAGCCTGCCGGGGCAGGGGATGAACGAGCAGTACTTC; CDR3 protein: CASSLPGQGMNEQYF
clone size: -; D gene: TRBD1; V gene: TRBV2; J gene: TRBJ2-7; CDR3 DNA: TGTGCCAGCAACCCTGGGACAGGGGTCTACGAGCAGTACTTC; CDR3 protein: CASNPGTGVYEQYF
clone size: -; D gene: -; V gene: TRBV5-1; J gene: TRBJ1-4; CDR3 DNA: TGCGCCAGCAGCAGCACCAACCAGGTTGATGAAAAACTGTTTTTT; CDR3 protein: CASSSTNQVDEKLFF
clone size: -; D gene: -; V gene: TRBV2; J gene: TRBJ2-1; CDR3 DNA: TGTGCCAGCAGTGAAGCACTTCTAAGCCAGGAGGGTGAGCAGTTCTTC; CDR3 protein: CASSEALLSQEGEQFF
clone size: -; D gene: -; V gene: TRBV5-8; J gene: TRBJ2-1; CDR3 DNA: TGTGCCAGCAGCTTACTACAGGTTCCTATCTACAATGAGCAGTTCTTC; CDR3 protein: CASSLLQVPIYNEQFF
clone size: -; D gene: TRBD2; V gene: TRBV10-3; J gene: TRBJ2-1; CDR3 DNA: TGTGCCATCTCCCCCCAGTACAAGCGGGGCGATGAGCAGTTCTTC; CDR3 protein: CAISPQYKRGDEQFF
clone size: once; D gene: TRBD2; V gene: TRBV9; J gene: TRBJ2-5; CDR3 DNA: TGTGCCAGCAGCGTAGAAAGCGGGGCAGTGGAGACCCAGTACTTC; CDR3 protein: CASSVESGAVETQYF
clone size: -; D gene: TRBD1; V gene: TRBV6-6; J gene: TRBJ1-1; CDR3 DNA: TGTGCCAGCAGTTGGGGGACAGGGGACCGCGAAGCTTTCTTT; CDR3 protein: CASSWGTGDREAFF
clone size: -; D gene: -; V gene: TRBV28; J gene: TRBJ1-5; CDR3 DNA: TGTGCCAGCAGTTTCATTAGAGGGGGGGCAAGCAATCAGCCCCAGCATTTT; CDR3 protein: CASSFIRGGASNQPQHF
clone size: -; D gene: -; V gene: TRBV4-1; J gene: TRBJ1-5; CDR3 DNA: TGCGCCAGCAGCCAAGGAGCCGATCAGCCCCAGCATTTT; CDR3 protein: CASSQGADQPQHF
clone size: -; D gene: TRBD1; V gene: TRBV5-1; J gene: TRBJ2-2; CDR3 DNA: TGCGCCAGCAGACAACCGGGACAGGGGAACACCGGGGAGCTGTTTTTT; CDR3 protein: CASRQPGQGNTGELFF
clone size: -; D gene: -; V gene: TRBV7-2; J gene: TRBJ1-2; CDR3 DNA: TGTGCCAGCAGCACCGGACAGTCTCTTGGGATGCGCTACACCTTC; CDR3 protein: CASSTGQSLGMRYTF
clone size: -; D gene: -; V gene: TRBV5-6; J gene: TRBJ2-5; CDR3 DNA: TGTGCCAGCAGCTTTGGCAGGGGTAGTAGCGAGACCCAGTACTTC; CDR3 protein: CASSFGRGSSETQYF
clone size: -; D gene: -; V gene: TRBV6-4; J gene: TRBJ1-2; CDR3 DNA: TGTGCCAGCAGTGACCGGGCCGCCGGGACTGATCTCTATGGCTACACCTTC; CDR3 protein: CASSDRAAGTDLYGYTF
clone size: -; D gene: -; V gene: TRBV29-1; J gene: TRBJ2-3; CDR3 DNA: TGCAGCGTGGGGGCCCGCACTAGCACAGATACGCAGTATTTT; CDR3 protein: CSVGARTSTDTQYF
clone size: -; D gene: TRBD1; V gene: TRBV7-9; J gene: TRBJ1-2; CDR3 DNA: TGTGCCAGCAGCAATACAGACAGGGCGGGTGGCTACACCTTC; CDR3 protein: CASSNTDRAGGYTF
clone size: -; D gene: TRBD1; V gene: TRBV6-5; J gene: TRBJ2-7; CDR3 DNA: TGTGCCAGCCGACGAGGGACAGCATCCTACGAGCAGTACTTC; CDR3 protein: CASRRGTASYEQYF
clone size: -; D gene: -; V gene: TRBV10-2; J gene: TRBJ2-3; CDR3 DNA: TGCGCCAGCAGTGAGTCGGAATTGAGGACTAGCACAGATACGCAGTATTTT; CDR3 protein: CASSESELRTSTDTQYF
clone size: -; D gene: -; V gene: TRBV23-1; J gene: TRBJ1-2; CDR3 DNA: TGCGCCTCTTCTCGCGGTGGCTACACCTTC; CDR3 protein: CASSRGGYTF
clone size: -; D gene: -; V gene: TRBV11-2; J gene: TRBJ1-5; CDR3 DNA: TGTGCCAGCAGCCGATCAGAAAATCAGCCCCAGCATTTT; CDR3 protein: CASSRSENQPQHF
clone size: -; D gene: -; V gene: TRBV5-1; J gene: TRBJ2-3; CDR3 DNA: TGCGCCAGCAGCTTGGACAGGGAAGCAGATACGCAGTATTTT; CDR3 protein: CASSLDREADTQYF
clone size: -; D gene: -; V gene: TRBV7-2; J gene: TRBJ1-4; CDR3 DNA: TGTGCCAGCAGCCCCGCGCTGGCGGGCGGAGCTAATGAAAAACTGTTTTTT; CDR3 protein: CASSPALAGGANEKLFF
clone size: -; D gene: TRBD1; V gene: TRBV12-5; J gene: TRBJ2-7; CDR3 DNA: TGTGCTAGTGGTTTGTCACTTGACAGGGGCCGAAACGAGCAGTACTTC; CDR3 protein: CASGLSLDRGRNEQYF
clone size: -; D gene: TRBD1; V gene: TRBV25-1; J gene: TRBJ2-5; CDR3 DNA: TGTGCCAGCAACCTGCGACAGGGGGAGACCCAGTACTTC; CDR3 protein: CASNLRQGETQYF